A selection of T cell receptor beta chains follows, all from one sample in a study of tumor and adjacent non-tumor tissue in lung cancer. TCRdb used MiXCR to reprocess the multiplex PCR reads, holding one entry per CDR3 protein. The data contain approximately 110,000 distinct CDR3 sequences, around 57% of them singletons. The specimen was distant non-tumor lung tissue. The receptor set was obtained from a man in his sixties with non-small cell lung cancer. The CDR3 runs from the conserved cysteine through the conserved F or W. D genes are given only for firm matches. Clone size, where shown, is once, few, many, or a class for clones that have expanded.

>NA|15|TRBJ2-1|NA|TRBV6-6
TGTGCCAGCAGTTTGGGAGGTAGCTCCTACAATGAGCAGCTCTTC
CASSLGGSSYNEQLF
>NA|15|TRBJ2-7|NA|TRBV6-1
TGTGCCAGCAGTGAAACTCTTGGACCATGGAGCGAGCAGTACTTC
CASSETLGPWSEQYF
>once|16|TRBJ2-1|NA|TRBV11-3
TGTGCCAGCAGCTTGAGCAGGGATAACTCCTACAATGTGCAGTTCTTC
CASSLSRDNSYNVQFF
>NA|14|TRBJ2-7|NA|TRBV28
TGTGCCAGCGGTACTGACGGGGGCATTTACGAGCAGTACTTC
CASGTDGGIYEQYF
>NA|13|TRBJ1-2|NA|TRBV12-3/TRBV12-4
TGTGCCAGCAGCTGGGATTCTGGCTATGGCTACGTCTTC
CASSWDSGYGYVF
>many|12|TRBJ2-6|NA|TRBV12-3/TRBV12-4
TGTGCCACACAATCTGGGGCCAACGTCCTGACTTTC
CATQSGANVLTF
>NA|12|TRBJ2-5|NA|TRBV6-2/TRBV6-3
TGTACCAGCAGTTCCGGCCGACGCTCCCAGTACTTC
CTSSSGRRSQYF
>once|13|TRBJ1-1|TRBD1|TRBV5-1
TGCGCCAGCAGGATGGACAGGGACACTGAAGCTTTCTTT
CASRMDRDTEAFF
>NA|13|TRBJ2-7|NA|TRBV9
TGTGCCAGCAGCGTCTCAGGTGCCGGGGAGCAGTACTTC
CASSVSGAGEQYF
>NA|15|TRBJ2-7|TRBD2|TRBV11-1
TGTGCCAATAGGAGGACTAGCGGGAGCTCCTATGAGCAGTACTTC
CANRRTSGSSYEQYF
>many|13|TRBJ2-1|NA|TRBV6-1
TGTGCCAGCAGTGTGACAGCGGGCAATGAGCAGTTCTTC
CASSVTAGNEQFF
>NA|13|TRBJ1-1|NA|TRBV20-1
TGCAGTGCTAGGATTCGAGAGAACACTGGAGCTTTCTTT
CSARIRENTGAFF
>NA|14|TRBJ1-4|NA|TRBV12-3/TRBV12-4
TGTGCCTGCAGCCCGACCGAAGTTAATGAAGAACTGTTTTTT
CACSPTEVNEELFF
>few|14|TRBJ2-7|TRBD1|TRBV7-3
TGTGCCAGCAGCTTGGGGACAGTTCCCTACGAGCAGTACTTC
CASSLGTVPYEQYF
>NA|13|TRBJ2-2|TRBD1|TRBV29-1
TGCAGCGCTCGACAGGGAAGTACCGGGGAGCTGTTTTTT
CSARQGSTGELFF
>NA|15|TRBJ2-7|NA|TRBV29-1
TGCTGCGTTGTTTCACGGGGGCTAATAGCCTACGAGCAGTACTTC
CCVVSRGLIAYEQYF
>few|15|TRBJ1-6|TRBD1|TRBV12-3/TRBV12-4
TGTGCCAGTAGTCGGACCGGGACAGGGGGTTCGGCCCCCCACTTT
CASSRTGTGGSAPHF
>NA|14|TRBJ2-1|TRBD1|TRBV11-1
TGTGCCAGCCTGGCGGACAGGGGTACTAATGAGCAGTTCTTC
CASLADRGTNEQFF
>NA|14|TRBJ1-4|NA|TRBV4-3
TGCGCCAGCAGCCAGGGGGGCACGGGAGAAGAACTGTTTTTT
CASSQGGTGEELFF
>many|11|TRBJ2-3|TRBD1|TRBV28
TGTGCCAGCAGCCCACGGACAGGAATCAACTTT
CASSPRTGINF
>few|14|TRBJ2-7|TRBD1|TRBV2
TGTGCCAGCGGTATGACAGGGGGCTCCTACGAGCAGTACTTC
CASGMTGGSYEQYF
>NA|15|TRBJ1-6|TRBD1|TRBV7-9
TGTGCCAGCATCTTCGGGACAGGGGATAATTCACCCCTCCACTTT
CASIFGTGDNSPLHF
>many|13|TRBJ1-1|NA|TRBV5-4
TGTGCCAGCAGCAAAGGGGGGAACACTGAAGCTTTCTTT
CASSKGGNTEAFF
>few|13|TRBJ1-2|NA|TRBV19
TGTGCCAGTAGTATGAGGACTAACTATGGCTACACCTTC
CASSMRTNYGYTF
>few|19|TRBJ2-1|TRBD2|TRBV5-1
TGCGCCAGCAGCAGGTCGACTAGCGTAACCAAAAGCTCCTACAATGAGCAGCTCTTC
CASSRSTSVTKSSYNEQLF
>NA|14|TRBJ2-4|TRBD1|TRBV11-2
TGTGCCAGCGCGACAGGGGGGACCAAAAACATTCAGTACTTC
CASATGGTKNIQYF
>once|15|TRBJ2-3|TRBD1|TRBV12-3/TRBV12-4
TGTGACGGCAGTGCGGGACAGGGTACGACAGATACGCAGTATTTT
CDGSAGQGTTDTQYF
>NA|14|TRBJ2-2|NA|TRBV6-1
TGTGCCAGCAGTGAAAGTCGGGGGGCCGGGGAGCTATTTTTT
CASSESRGAGELFF
>NA|15|TRBJ2-5|TRBD1|TRBV6-6
TGTTCCAGCGGTTACCTGGACAGGCACCAAGAGACCCAGTACTTC
CSSGYLDRHQETQYF
>NA|10|TRBJ2-1|NA|TRBV4-3
TGTGGCAGCATCTGCAATGAGCAGTTTTTC
CGSICNEQFF
>few|19|TRBJ2-7|TRBD2|TRBV11-2
TGTGCCAGCAGCTTAGATTTTCTAGCGGGACAAAAATGGGGCGTCGAGCAGTACTTC
CASSLDFLAGQKWGVEQYF
>many|14|TRBJ1-6|TRBD1|TRBV12-3/TRBV12-4
TGTGCCAGCAGCTTGGACAGGGTGAAGTCACCCCTCCACTTT
CASSLDRVKSPLHF
>NA|15|TRBJ2-1|NA|TRBV11-2
TGTGCCTGCAGCAACGACCCGACATGGGACAATGAGCAGTTCTTC
CACSNDPTWDNEQFF
>many|15|TRBJ2-7|TRBD2|TRBV5-4
TGTGCCAGCAGCTTGGGCGGGGGAAGCTCCTACGTGCAGTACTTC
CASSLGGGSSYVQYF
>NA|16|TRBJ2-7|NA|TRBV6-5
TGCGCCAGAAGTTCCCACTTGGGACGGAGCTCCTACGAGCAGTACTTC
CARSSHLGRSSYEQYF
>NA|14|TRBJ2-7|NA|TRBV5-1
TGCGCCAGCAGCCCGGGACGCTTCGTTGGCGAACAGTACTTC
CASSPGRFVGEQYF
>many|12|TRBJ1-5|NA|TRBV29-1
TGCAGCGTGACTCGGGACGGCGGGGCGCAGCATTTT
CSVTRDGGAQHF
>medium-sized|12|TRBJ1-2|NA|TRBV11-3
TGTGCCAGCAGCTTAGGCACGAGTGGCTACACCTTC
CASSLGTSGYTF
>many|17|TRBJ2-1|TRBD1|TRBV6-5
TGTGCCAGCAGCCTTAAACCTGGACAGGCCAAATACAATGAGCAGTTCTTC
CASSLKPGQAKYNEQFF
>NA|16|TRBJ2-1|NA|TRBV11-2
TGTACCAGCAGCTTAAGGGGCAGGGTAGGTTTCGGTGAGCAATTCTTC
CTSSLRGRVGFGEQFF
>many|15|TRBJ1-2|TRBD1|TRBV28
TGTGCCAGCAGTATCGATTCAGGGGGCCTCTATGGCTACACCTTC
CASSIDSGGLYGYTF
>NA|11|TRBJ2-7|NA|TRBV29-1
TGCAGCGTCCGAGCAGGAAGCGAGCAGTACTTC
CSVRAGSEQYF
>NA|17|TRBJ1-2|NA|TRBV14
TGTGCCAGCAGCCTCATCACCTGGACAGCGTCAAACTATGGCTACACCTTC
CASSLITWTASNYGYTF
>many|13|TRBJ2-7|NA|TRBV5-1
TGCGCCAGCAGCCCACAGGATAGGGGCGAGCAGTACTTC
CASSPQDRGEQYF
>many|14|TRBJ2-7|TRBD1|TRBV6-2/TRBV6-3
TGTGCCAGCAGTCGACAAGGGGGCGGGTACGAGCAGTACTTC
CASSRQGGGYEQYF
>NA|12|TRBJ2-3|NA|TRBV11-2
TGTGCCAACAGCTTAGCCTCAGATACGCAGTATTTT
CANSLASDTQYF
>many|13|TRBJ2-7|TRBD1|TRBV10-3
TGTGCCATCAGTGAACGGGACAGGGACGAGCAGTACTTC
CAISERDRDEQYF
>NA|20|TRBJ2-1|TRBD2|TRBV6-2/TRBV6-3
TGTGCCAGCTGTTACTTGAAGGGTTCTAGCGGGACTCTTTTGTACAATGAGCACTTCTTC
CASCYLKGSSGTLLYNEHFF
>NA|15|TRBJ1-1|NA|TRBV11-3
TGTGCCAGCAGCTTAGATCCCCTGGGGGACACTGAAGCTTTCTTT
CASSLDPLGDTEAFF
>few|16|TRBJ2-3|TRBD2|TRBV7-9
TGTGCCAGCAGCTTCCGACTAGCGGGGGGGACAGATACGCAGTATTTT
CASSFRLAGGTDTQYF
>NA|12|TRBJ1-1|NA|TRBV6-1
TGCGCCAGCGGCTGGATGGACACTGAAGCTTTCTTT
CASGWMDTEAFF
>NA|15|TRBJ2-1|TRBD1|TRBV6-2/TRBV6-3
TGTGTCAGCAGTTTGCCCGGGACAGGGGGAATTGAGCAGTTCTTC
CVSSLPGTGGIEQFF
>NA|13|TRBJ2-7|TRBD1|TRBV28
TGTGCCACCTACCAGACAGGGGCCTACGAGCACTACTTC
CATYQTGAYEHYF
>many|17|TRBJ2-4|TRBD1|TRBV6-2/TRBV6-3
TGTGCCAGCAGTTACTCGAAGGAGACAGGGTCTCGTGGCATTCAGTACTTC
CASSYSKETGSRGIQYF